This entry is about one TCR beta chain. Study processing details: Estimated nucleated cell counts came from reference gene primer amplification. Assay used: immunoSEQ multiplex PCR; TCRdb lists only in-frame clones, some missing. V and J calls and clone size are as listed in that table; D and trimming were resolved from the DNA. The sample contains approximately 300,000 clones, 90% of which appear only once. The sample comes from a study of blood T cell repertoires in COVID-19. Study details: Material from acute and convalescent COVID-19 was sourced from the United States, Italy and Spain.

The CDR3 extends over 14 amino acids. V was cut by 3 bases and J by 4 bases, with 13 bases left in between. Germline V CDR1 and CDR2: LNHDA, SQIVND (reference sequence). Sequenced input: PBMCs or T cells enriched from blood (not recorded which). The chain recombines TRBV19 with TRBJ2-7; D possibly corresponds to TRBD1 (6 bases). The clonotype comes from a woman between 18 and 29 years old with acute COVID-19. The chain's CDR3 is CASSIETGRYEQYF. The CDR3 nucleotides read TGTGCCAGTAGTATCGAGACAGGACGTTACGAGCAGTACTTC.